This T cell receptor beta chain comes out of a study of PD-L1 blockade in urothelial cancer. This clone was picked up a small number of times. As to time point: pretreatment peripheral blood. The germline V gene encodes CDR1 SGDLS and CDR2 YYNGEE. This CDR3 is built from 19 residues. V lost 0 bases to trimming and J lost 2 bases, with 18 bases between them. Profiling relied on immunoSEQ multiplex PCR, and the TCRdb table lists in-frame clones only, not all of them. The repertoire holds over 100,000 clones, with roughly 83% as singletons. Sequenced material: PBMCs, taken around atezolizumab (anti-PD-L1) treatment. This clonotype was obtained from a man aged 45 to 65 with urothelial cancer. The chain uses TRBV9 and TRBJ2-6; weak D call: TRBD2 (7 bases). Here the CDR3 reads CASSVEGGGRGTGANVLTF. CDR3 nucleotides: TGTGCCAGCAGCGTAGAGGGGGGGGGACGAGGAACTGGGGCCAACGTCCTGACTTTC.